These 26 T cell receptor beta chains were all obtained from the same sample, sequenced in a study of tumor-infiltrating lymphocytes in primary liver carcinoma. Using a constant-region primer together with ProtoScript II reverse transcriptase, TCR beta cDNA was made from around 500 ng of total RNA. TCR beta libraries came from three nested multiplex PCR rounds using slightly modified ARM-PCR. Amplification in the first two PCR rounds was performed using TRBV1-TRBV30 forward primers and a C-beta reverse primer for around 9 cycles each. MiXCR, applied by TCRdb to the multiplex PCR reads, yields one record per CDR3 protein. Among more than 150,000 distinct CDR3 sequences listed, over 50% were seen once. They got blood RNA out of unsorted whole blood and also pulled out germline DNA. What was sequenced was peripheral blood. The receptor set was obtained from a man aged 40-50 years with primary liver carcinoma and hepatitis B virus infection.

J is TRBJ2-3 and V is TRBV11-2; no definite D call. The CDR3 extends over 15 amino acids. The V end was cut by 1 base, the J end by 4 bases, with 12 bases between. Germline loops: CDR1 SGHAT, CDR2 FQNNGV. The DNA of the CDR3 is TGTGCCAGCAGCTTAGGTGGGTGGATGGCAGATACGCAGTATTTT. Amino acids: CASSLGGWMADTQYF.

The CDR3 DNA follows: TGTGCCTGCAGCGCATCCCAGCGACTAGCGGGAGGGCAGAGATCCACAGATACGCAGTATTTT. Protein sequence: CACSASQRLAGGQRSTDTQYF. This sequence joins TRBV21-1 and TRBJ2-3; no check of the table's D call, TRBD2, against the DNA was made. TRBV21-1 constitutes a pseudogene. The CDR3 contains 21 residues.

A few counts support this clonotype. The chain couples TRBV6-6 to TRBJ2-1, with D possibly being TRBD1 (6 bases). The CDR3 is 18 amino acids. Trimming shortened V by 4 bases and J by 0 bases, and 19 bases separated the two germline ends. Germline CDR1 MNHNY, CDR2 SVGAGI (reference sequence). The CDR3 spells CASSFPSRTASSYNEQFF. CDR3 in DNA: TGTGCCAGCAGTTTCCCATCCCGGACAGCGAGCTCCTACAATGAGCAGTTCTTC.

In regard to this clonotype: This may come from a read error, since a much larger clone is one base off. The CDR3, as DNA: TGCGCCAGCAGCCAAAAAAGCCAAGCGGGTTCCTACGAGCAGTACTTC. It translates to CASSQKSQAGSYEQYF. The rearrangement uses TRBV11-2 and TRBJ2-7; a possible D gene is TRBD2 (6 bases). In germline, CDR1 is SGHAT, CDR2 FQNNGV. The CDR3 covers 16 residues.

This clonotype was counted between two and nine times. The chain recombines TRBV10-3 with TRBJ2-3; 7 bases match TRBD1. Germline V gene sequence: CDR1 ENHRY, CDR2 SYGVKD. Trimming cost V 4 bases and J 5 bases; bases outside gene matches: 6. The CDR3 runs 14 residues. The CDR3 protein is CAISGGTDGDTQYF. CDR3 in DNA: TGTGCCATCAGTGGGGGGACAGATGGAGATACGCAGTATTTT.

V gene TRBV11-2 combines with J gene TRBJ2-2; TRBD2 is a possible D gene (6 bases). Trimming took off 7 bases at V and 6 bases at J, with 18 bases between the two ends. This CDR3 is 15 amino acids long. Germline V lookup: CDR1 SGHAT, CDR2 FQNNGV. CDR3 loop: CASTRLVLGAGELFF. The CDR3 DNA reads TGTGCCAGCACGCGACTAGTATTGGGCGCCGGGGAGCTGTTTTTT.

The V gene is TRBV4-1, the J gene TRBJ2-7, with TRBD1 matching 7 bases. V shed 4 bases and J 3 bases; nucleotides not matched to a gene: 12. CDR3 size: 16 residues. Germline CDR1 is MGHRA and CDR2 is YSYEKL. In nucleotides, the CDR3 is TGCGCCAGCAGCCGAGAGCGACAGGGTTCGGGCTACGAGCAGTACTTC. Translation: CASSRERQGSGYEQYF.

CDR3 sequence (DNA): TGTGCCAGCAGTTACTCTGGCGGGAGTGGGCCCAATGAGCAGTTCTTC. Translated: CASSYSGGSGPNEQFF. The chain joins TRBV6-5 to TRBJ2-1, with 7 bases aligning to TRBD2. This CDR3 spans 16 amino acids. Germline V gene data show CDR1 as MNHEY and CDR2 as SVGAGI. V was pared by 0 bases and J by 6 bases, with 8 bases of the junction left unmatched.

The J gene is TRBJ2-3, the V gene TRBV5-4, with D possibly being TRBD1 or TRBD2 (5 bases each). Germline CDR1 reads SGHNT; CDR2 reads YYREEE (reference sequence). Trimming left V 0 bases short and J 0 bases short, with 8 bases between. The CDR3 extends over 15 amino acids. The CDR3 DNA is TGTGCCAGCAGCTTGGCGGGACCGAGCACAGATACGCAGTATTTT. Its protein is CASSLAGPSTDTQYF.

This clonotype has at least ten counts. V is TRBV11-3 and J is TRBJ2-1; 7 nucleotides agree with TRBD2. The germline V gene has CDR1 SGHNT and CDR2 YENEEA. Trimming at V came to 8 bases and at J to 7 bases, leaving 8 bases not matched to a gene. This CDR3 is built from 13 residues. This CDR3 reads CASANAGANEQFF. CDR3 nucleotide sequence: TGTGCCAGCGCTAACGCGGGAGCGAATGAGCAGTTCTTC.

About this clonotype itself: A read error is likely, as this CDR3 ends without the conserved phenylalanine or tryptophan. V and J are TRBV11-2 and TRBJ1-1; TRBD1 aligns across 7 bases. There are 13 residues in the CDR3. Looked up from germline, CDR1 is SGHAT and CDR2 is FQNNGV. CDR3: CAGSPDRMAEAFS. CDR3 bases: TGTGCCGGCAGCCCGGACAGGATGGCTGAAGCTTTCTCT.

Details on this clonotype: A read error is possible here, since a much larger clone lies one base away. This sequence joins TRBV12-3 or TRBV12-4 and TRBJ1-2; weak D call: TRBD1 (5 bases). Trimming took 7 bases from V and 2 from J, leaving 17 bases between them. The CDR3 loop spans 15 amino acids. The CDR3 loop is CASTRSDGGNYGYTF. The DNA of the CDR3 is TGTGCCAGCACTCGGAGTGATGGGGGGAACTATGGCTACACCTTC.

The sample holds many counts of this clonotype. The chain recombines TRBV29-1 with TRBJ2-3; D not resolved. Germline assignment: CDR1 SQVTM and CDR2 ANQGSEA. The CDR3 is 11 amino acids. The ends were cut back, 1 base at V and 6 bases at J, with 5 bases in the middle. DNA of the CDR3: TGCAGCGTTGAAGGAACGGATACGCAGTATTTT. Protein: CSVEGTDTQYF.

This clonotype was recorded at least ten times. CDR3 in amino acids: CASSDRWTSGIGGELFF. The CDR3 region has the DNA TGTGCCAGCAGCGACCGATGGACTAGCGGGATTGGAGGGGAGCTGTTTTTT. The chain joins TRBV11-3 to TRBJ2-2; 12 bases fit TRBD2. V gave up 5 bases and J gave up 8 bases; unmatched junction bases: 12. The CDR3 consists of 17 residues. Germline CDR1 and CDR2: SGHNT and YENEEA.

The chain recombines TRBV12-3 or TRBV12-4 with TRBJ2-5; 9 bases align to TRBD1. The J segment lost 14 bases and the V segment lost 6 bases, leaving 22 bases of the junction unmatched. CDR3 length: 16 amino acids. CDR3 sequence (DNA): TGTGCCAGCAGCCCCGATCTGGGGACAGGGCAAGAGACACATTACTTC. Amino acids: CASSPDLGTGQETHYF.

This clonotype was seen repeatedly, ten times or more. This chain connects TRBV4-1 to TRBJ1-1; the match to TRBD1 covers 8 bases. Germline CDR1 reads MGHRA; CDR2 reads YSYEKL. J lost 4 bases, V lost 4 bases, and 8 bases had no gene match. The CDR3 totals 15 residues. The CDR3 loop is CASSPNTGGGTEAFF. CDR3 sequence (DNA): TGCGCCAGCAGCCCCAACACAGGGGGGGGCACTGAAGCTTTCTTT.

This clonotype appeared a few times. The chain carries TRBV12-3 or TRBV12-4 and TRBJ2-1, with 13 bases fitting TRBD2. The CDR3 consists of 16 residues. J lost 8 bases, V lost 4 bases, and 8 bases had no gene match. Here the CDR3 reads CASSSLTSGRPDEQFF. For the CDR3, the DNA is TGTGCCAGCAGTTCCCTGACTAGCGGGAGGCCGGATGAGCAGTTCTTC.

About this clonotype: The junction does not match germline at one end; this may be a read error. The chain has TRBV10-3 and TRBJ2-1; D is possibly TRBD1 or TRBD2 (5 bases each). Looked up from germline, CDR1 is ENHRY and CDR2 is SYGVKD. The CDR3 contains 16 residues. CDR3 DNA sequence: TGTGCCATCGGTGAGTCGATGGCTAGCCAGGGTAATGAGCAGTTCTTC. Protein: CAIGESMASQGNEQFF.

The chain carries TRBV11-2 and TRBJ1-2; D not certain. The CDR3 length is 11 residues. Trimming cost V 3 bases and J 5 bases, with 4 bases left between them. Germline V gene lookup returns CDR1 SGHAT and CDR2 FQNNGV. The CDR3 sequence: CASSLVYGYTF. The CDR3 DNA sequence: TGTGCCAGCAGCTTGGTATATGGCTACACCTTC.

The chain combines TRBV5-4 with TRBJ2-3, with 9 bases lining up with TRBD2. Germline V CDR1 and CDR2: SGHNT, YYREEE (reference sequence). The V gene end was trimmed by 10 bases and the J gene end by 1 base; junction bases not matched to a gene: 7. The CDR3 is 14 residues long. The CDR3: CALSERGGTDTQYF. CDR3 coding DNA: TGTGCCCTTTCCGAGCGGGGGGGCACAGATACGCAGTATTTT.

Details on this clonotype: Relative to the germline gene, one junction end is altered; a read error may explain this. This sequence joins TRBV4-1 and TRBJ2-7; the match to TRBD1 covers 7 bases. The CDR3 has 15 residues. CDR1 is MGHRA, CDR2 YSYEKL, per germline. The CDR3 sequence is CASSQDWAGGYEQYF. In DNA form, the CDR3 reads TGCGCCAGCAGTCAAGATTGGGCAGGGGGCTACGAGCAGTACTTC.

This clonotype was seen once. The CDR3 region has the DNA TGTGCCAGCAGCTTAGGGGGTGGAGCTTTCGCCTACGAGCAGTACTTC. The encoded protein is CASSLGGGAFAYEQYF. J is TRBJ2-7 and V is TRBV11-2, with D hard to call. CDR1 and CDR2 from the germline V gene are SGHAT and FQNNGV. The V and J ends lost 1 base and 2 bases respectively, with 15 bases between them. CDR3 size: 16 residues. Variable domain in full (rest from reference TRBV11-2 and TRBJ2-7): EAGVAQSPRYKIIEKRQSVAFWCNPISGHATLYWYQQILGQGPKLLIQFQNNGVVDDSQLPKDRFSAERLKGVDSTLKIQPAKLEDSAVYLCASSLGGGAFAYEQYFGPGTRLTVT.

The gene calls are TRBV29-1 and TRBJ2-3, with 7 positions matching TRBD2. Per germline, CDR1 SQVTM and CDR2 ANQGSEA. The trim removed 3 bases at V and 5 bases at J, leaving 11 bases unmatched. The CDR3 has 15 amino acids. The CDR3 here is CSVELPSGSIDTQYF. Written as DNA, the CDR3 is TGCAGCGTTGAGCTCCCTAGCGGCTCCATAGATACGCAGTATTTT.

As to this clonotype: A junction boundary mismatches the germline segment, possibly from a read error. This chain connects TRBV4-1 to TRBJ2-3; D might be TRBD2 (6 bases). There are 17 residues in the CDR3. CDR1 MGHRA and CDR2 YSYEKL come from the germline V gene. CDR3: CTSSQDESGWGADTQYF. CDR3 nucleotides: TGCACCAGCAGCCAAGATGAGAGCGGGTGGGGCGCAGATACGCAGTATTTT.

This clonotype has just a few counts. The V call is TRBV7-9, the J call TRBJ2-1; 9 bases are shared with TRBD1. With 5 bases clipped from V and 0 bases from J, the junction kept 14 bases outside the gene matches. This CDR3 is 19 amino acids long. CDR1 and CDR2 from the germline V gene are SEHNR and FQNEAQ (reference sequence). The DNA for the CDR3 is TGTGCCAGCAGCCCGGGACAGGGCAAGGAGCGGATCTCCTACAATGAGCAGTTCTTC. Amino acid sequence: CASSPGQGKERISYNEQFF.

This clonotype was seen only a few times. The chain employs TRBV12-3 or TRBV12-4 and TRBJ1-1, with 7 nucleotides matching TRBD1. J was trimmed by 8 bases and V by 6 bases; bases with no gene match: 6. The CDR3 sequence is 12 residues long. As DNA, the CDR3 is TGTGCCAGCAGACCACCGGACAGGGAAGCTTTCTTT. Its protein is CASRPPDREAFF.